Following are 22 T cell receptor beta chains from one sample sequenced in a study of blood T cell repertoires in COVID-19. Method: immunoSEQ multiplex PCR; TCRdb's copy keeps in-frame clones and lacks some. The table shows approximately 490,000 clones, with approximately 91% occurring only once. The sample consisted of PBMCs or T cells enriched from blood (not recorded which). The receptors derive from a woman aged 60-75 years who had recovered from COVID-19.

The gene calls are TRBV5-6 and TRBJ1-2, with TRBD1 as a possible D gene (6 bases). CDR3 length: 15 residues. V shed 1 base and J shed 4 bases, with 14 bases lying between them. The germline gives CDR1 SGHDT, CDR2 YYEEEE. The CDR3 sequence is CASSLRTVGPYGYTF. The CDR3 DNA is TGTGCCAGCAGCTTGAGGACAGTTGGACCCTATGGCTACACCTTC.

The rearrangement uses TRBV24-1 and TRBJ1-4; D remains unclear. V was shortened by 3 bases and J by 7 bases, with 20 bases between the two germline ends. The length of the CDR3 is 17 residues. Per the germline V gene, CDR1 is KGHDR and CDR2 is SFDVKD. DNA for the CDR3: TGTGCCACCAGTGATGGTCTTTTCACGGGTCTGGGTGAAAAACTGTTTTTT. Translating gives CATSDGLFTGLGEKLFF.

This clone was recorded a few times. V gene TRBV2 combines with J gene TRBJ1-6; 7 bases map to TRBD1. This CDR3 is 14 amino acids long. The J segment lost 7 bases and the V segment lost 2 bases, leaving 2 bases of the junction unmatched. The V gene's germline CDR1 is SNHLY and CDR2 FYNNEI. DNA of the CDR3: TGTGCCAGCAGTGAAAACAGGGGAAATTCACCCCTCCACTTT. This codes for CASSENRGNSPLHF.

The chain is built from TRBV2 and TRBJ1-1; D gene unclear. The CDR3 loop spans 14 amino acids. Germline lookup yields CDR1 SNHLY and CDR2 FYNNEI. Trimming took off 5 bases at V and 1 base at J, with 11 bases between the two ends. The CDR3, as DNA: TGTGCCAGCAGTTATACCCGGGAGAACACTGAAGCTTTCTTT. It encodes CASSYTRENTEAFF.

V is TRBV10-3 and J is TRBJ2-1; possible D gene TRBD2, 7 bases. The V gene's germline CDR1 is ENHRY and CDR2 SYGVKD. Trimming took 3 bases from V and 4 from J, leaving 10 bases between them. The CDR3 has 14 residues. The CDR3 loop reads CAISDGGAYNEQFF. As DNA, the CDR3 is TGTGCCATCAGTGATGGGGGGGCTTACAATGAGCAGTTCTTC.

In regard to this clone: Other DNA sequences in the sample encode the same CDR3. V usage is TRBV7-9 and J usage is TRBJ1-4; no reliable D call. Per germline, CDR1 SEHNR and CDR2 FQNEAQ (reference sequence). The V end lost 2 bases, the J end lost 7 bases, and 11 bases lay between the germline ends. The CDR3 runs to 14 residues. In DNA form, the CDR3 reads TGTGCCAGCAGCTTACGAGGAAGTGGTGAAAAACTGTTTTTT. It yields the protein CASSLRGSGEKLFF. Full variable domain (missing parts from reference TRBV7-9 and TRBJ1-4): DTGVSQNPRHKITKRGQNVTFRCDPISEHNRLYWYRQTLGQGPEFLTYFQNEAQLEKSRLLSDRFSAERPKGSFSTLEIQRTEQGDSAMYLCASSLRGSGEKLFFGSGTQLSVL.

This rearrangement joins TRBV11-2 to TRBJ1-6, with D perhaps matching TRBD1 (5 bases). The length of the CDR3 is 16 residues. Germline CDR1 is SGHAT and CDR2 is FQNNGV. Trimming pared 5 bases from V and 5 bases from J, leaving 16 bases between. The chain's CDR3 is CASSLTGGGDNSPLHF. The CDR3, as DNA: TGTGCCAGCAGCCTTACAGGCGGAGGGGATAATTCACCCCTCCACTTT.

This clone has a single count. V usage is TRBV9 and J usage is TRBJ2-3; the match to TRBD1 covers 7 bases. The junction had 6 bases not matched to a gene; V was cut back by 2 bases and J by 0 bases. The length of the CDR3 is 16 residues. Germline values: CDR1 SGDLS, CDR2 YYNGEE. The CDR3 sequence is CASSVRQGGSTDTQYF. CDR3 nucleotides: TGTGCCAGCAGCGTCCGACAGGGCGGGAGCACAGATACGCAGTATTTT.

The chain recombines TRBV6-5 with TRBJ1-6, with a tentative D call TRBD1 (6 bases). Trimming removed 6 bases at V and 10 bases at J, with 16 bases between. Per germline, CDR1 MNHEY and CDR2 SVGAGI. The CDR3 consists of 14 residues. Here the CDR3 DNA reads TGTGCCAGCAGACGTACAGGGTTCGGGTCACCCCTCCACTTT. Protein sequence: CASRRTGFGSPLHF.

The rearrangement uses TRBV25-1 and TRBJ1-4; D perhaps matches TRBD1 (5 bases). Germline V gene lookup returns CDR1 MGHDK and CDR2 SYGVNS. Trimming took off 6 bases at V and 4 bases at J, with 15 bases between the two ends. CDR3 length: 15 amino acids. CDR3 coding DNA: TGTGCCAGCAGCGACGGGGGGACGGTTAATGAAAAACTGTTTTTT. Its protein is CASSDGGTVNEKLFF.

The V and J genes are TRBV5-6 and TRBJ1-2; 9 positions agree with TRBD1. The CDR3 totals 15 residues. V lost 2 bases, J lost 8 bases, and 10 bases stayed unmatched. The germline gives CDR1 SGHDT, CDR2 YYEEEE. The CDR3 DNA reads TGTGCCAGCAGCTTCCGGGACAGGGCGTTCGGGGGCTACACCTTC. Protein: CASSFRDRAFGGYTF.

The CDR3 DNA reads as TGTGCCAGCAGCTCCCAATTGACTATCACCACCGGGGAGCTGTTTTTT. The encoded protein is CASSSQLTITTGELFF. The rearrangement links TRBV11-2 to TRBJ2-2; weak D call: TRBD2 (5 bases). The V end was cut by 4 bases, the J end by 4 bases, with 16 bases between. Looked up from germline, CDR1 is SGHAT and CDR2 is FQNNGV. There are 16 residues in the CDR3.

The gene calls are TRBV5-1 and TRBJ2-5; 9 bases agree with TRBD2. J gave up 3 bases and V 3 bases, and 3 bases lay outside the gene matches. The CDR3 sequence is 14 residues long. The germline CDR1 and CDR2 sequences are SGHRS and YFSETQ. CDR3 sequence (DNA): TGCGCCAGCAGCTGGACTAGCGATGAAGAGACCCAGTACTTC. As protein: CASSWTSDEETQYF.

The chain combines TRBV5-4 with TRBJ2-3, with D possibly matching TRBD2 (6 bases). Trimming pared 0 bases from V and 4 bases from J, leaving 9 bases between. There are 14 residues in the CDR3. CDR1 SGHNT and CDR2 YYREEE come from the germline V gene (reference sequence). In DNA, the CDR3 is TGTGCCAGCAGCTTGGCCGGGGGTGCAGATACGCAGTATTTT. Translation gives CASSLAGGADTQYF. Drawing the rest from reference TRBV5-4 and TRBJ2-3, the complete variable domain is ETGVTQSPTHLIKTRGQQVTLRCSSQSGHNTVSWYQQALGQGPQFIFQYYREEENGRGNFPPRFSGLQFPNYSSELNVNALELDDSALYLCASSLAGGADTQYFGPGTRLTVL.

CDR3 loop: CASSQAGYQPQHF. For the CDR3, the DNA is TGTGCCAGCAGCCAAGCAGGTTATCAGCCCCAGCATTTT. The rearrangement joins TRBV3-1 (or the pseudogene TRBV3-2) to TRBJ1-5; D not resolved. The CDR3 consists of 13 residues. CDR1 is LGHDT and CDR2 is YNNKEL in the germline V gene (reference sequence). V was shortened by 1 base and J by 5 bases, with 6 bases between the two germline ends.

The chain has TRBV19 and TRBJ1-1; the D is unclear. The V gene lost 8 bases and the J gene lost 4 bases, with 17 bases spanning the gap. CDR1 and CDR2 (germline): LNHDA, SQIVND (reference sequence). The CDR3 consists of 14 residues. CDR3 amino acids: CASLALPGSTEAFF. The CDR3 bases are TGTGCCAGTTTGGCCCTCCCTGGGAGCACTGAAGCTTTCTTT.

As to this clone: A junction boundary mismatches the germline segment, possibly from a read error. This chain links TRBV5-1 with TRBJ2-2; 9 nucleotides match TRBD1. The germline V gene has CDR1 SGHRS and CDR2 YFSETQ. The CDR3 totals 15 residues. This CDR3 is CASGFRDREAGELFF. CDR3 coding DNA: TGCGCCAGCGGCTTCCGGGACAGGGAGGCCGGGGAGCTGTTTTTT.

The CDR3, as DNA: TGTGCCTGGACGAAGGAGCCTCCCGGGGAGCTGTTTTTT. The encoded protein is CAWTKEPPGELFF. The rearrangement uses TRBV30 and TRBJ2-2, with D hard to call. Trimming removed 4 bases from V and 6 bases from J, with 12 bases in between. From germline, CDR1 is GTSNPN and CDR2 SVGIG (reference sequence). The CDR3 is 13 amino acids.

This clone has only one observation. The rearrangement joins TRBV6-5 to TRBJ1-6; 10 positions match TRBD1. V lost 6 bases and J lost 9; bases outside the gene matches: 5. The germline V gene encodes CDR1 MNHEY and CDR2 SVGAGI. This CDR3 has 14 residues. The CDR3 nucleotides read TGTGCCAGCAGCGGGGGACAGGGGTTTTCACCCCTCCACTTT. Encoded protein: CASSGGQGFSPLHF.

The CDR3 nucleotides read TGTGCCAGCAGTCAGGGGGGATATAGCAATCAGCCCCAGCATTTT. Translating it yields CASSQGGYSNQPQHF. The chain recombines TRBV4-2 with TRBJ1-5, with 7 bases aligning to TRBD1. Germline V CDR1 and CDR2: LGHNA, YNFKEQ. The trim removed 6 bases at V and 0 bases at J, leaving 5 bases unmatched. This CDR3 contains 15 residues.

V gene TRBV6-5 combines with J gene TRBJ1-2; D remains unclear. Per germline, CDR1 MNHEY and CDR2 SVGAGI. V lost 7 bases and J 4 bases, leaving 10 bases between the germline ends. The CDR3 sequence is 12 residues long. Written as DNA, the CDR3 is TGTGCCAGCACCCCGGGGTTCTATGGCTACACCTTC. This translates into CASTPGFYGYTF.

This chain connects TRBV9 to TRBJ1-1; 9 positions match TRBD1. The CDR3 has 15 residues. The germline V gene encodes CDR1 SGDLS and CDR2 YYNGEE. J lost 1 base, V lost 4 bases, and 5 bases had no gene match. CDR3 protein: CASSSQGAANTEAFF. The CDR3 coding sequence is TGTGCCAGCAGCTCACAGGGGGCGGCGAACACTGAAGCTTTCTTT.